The present entry profiles one T cell receptor (beta chain) with its context. Donors in Cohort 3 who had recovered were those with two negative PCRs, healthcare professional clearance, or resolution of their symptoms. Using immunoSEQ multiplex PCR, the repertoire was profiled, and TCRdb retains in-frame clones only, with some absent. The sample shows roughly 260,000 clones, just over 90% of them seen only once. Germline V lookup: CDR1 MDHEN, CDR2 SYDVKM. The CDR3 extends over 14 amino acids. V lost 6 bases and J lost 1; bases outside the gene matches: 1. This specimen belongs to a study of blood T cell repertoires in COVID-19. Study-wide context: Samples taken during acute and convalescent COVID-19 were collected in the United States, Italy and Spain.

The sample comprised PBMCs or T cells enriched from blood (not recorded which). The origin of this receptor is a woman aged 18-35 years who had recovered from COVID-19. The chain uses TRBV28 and TRBJ2-2; 8 bases match TRBD1. The CDR3 sequence is CASRGTGNTGELFF. CDR3 coding DNA: TGTGCCAGCAGGGGGACAGGGAACACCGGGGAGCTGTTTTTT. The entire variable domain, with the rest obtained from reference TRBV28 and TRBJ2-2, is as follows: DVKVTQSSRYLVKRTGEKVFLECVQDMDHENMFWYRQDPGLGLRLIYFSYDVKMKEKGDIPEGYSVSREKKERFSLILESASTNQTSMYLCASRGTGNTGELFFGEGSRLTVL.